The clone carrying this T cell receptor beta chain was seen only once. The target antigen is unknown. Trimming left V 3 bases short and J 14 bases short, with 21 bases between. This CDR3 comprises 14 residues. For the second PCR, which ran for roughly 6 to 12 cycles, a sample-barcoded 5' primer and a J-beta primer mix were used. Each cDNA molecule received a tag from a template-switch adaptor that had 12 random nucleotides. TCRdb passed the 5' RACE reads through MiXCR, listing each CDR3 protein once. Here the sample spans fewer than 950,000 distinct CDR3 sequences, roughly 50% being singletons. This sample is drawn from a study of blood T cells in healthy people across ages. Every donor contributed ten milliliters of peripheral blood by blood draw. General study points: Diversity of TCR beta correlated strongly with naive T cell percentage.

Sequenced material: blood. The chain couples TRBV12-3 or TRBV12-4 to TRBJ2-3, with D possibly being TRBD2 (5 bases). This TCR derives from an elderly man in good health. CDR3 region: CASSLSRRYRYAYF. CDR3 coding DNA: TGTGCCAGCAGTTTGTCAAGGAGGTACAGATACGCGTATTTT.